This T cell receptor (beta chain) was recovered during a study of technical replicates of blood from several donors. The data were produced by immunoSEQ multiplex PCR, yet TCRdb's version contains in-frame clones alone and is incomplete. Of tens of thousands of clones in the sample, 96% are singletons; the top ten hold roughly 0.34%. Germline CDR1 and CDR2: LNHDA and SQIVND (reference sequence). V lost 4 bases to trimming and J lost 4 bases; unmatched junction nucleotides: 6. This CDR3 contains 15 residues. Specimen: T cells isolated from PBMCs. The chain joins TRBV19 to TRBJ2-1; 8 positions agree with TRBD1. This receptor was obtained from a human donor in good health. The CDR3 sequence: CASSTIDRGYNEQFF. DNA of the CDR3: TGTGCCAGTAGTACTATCGACAGGGGATACAATGAGCAGTTCTTC.